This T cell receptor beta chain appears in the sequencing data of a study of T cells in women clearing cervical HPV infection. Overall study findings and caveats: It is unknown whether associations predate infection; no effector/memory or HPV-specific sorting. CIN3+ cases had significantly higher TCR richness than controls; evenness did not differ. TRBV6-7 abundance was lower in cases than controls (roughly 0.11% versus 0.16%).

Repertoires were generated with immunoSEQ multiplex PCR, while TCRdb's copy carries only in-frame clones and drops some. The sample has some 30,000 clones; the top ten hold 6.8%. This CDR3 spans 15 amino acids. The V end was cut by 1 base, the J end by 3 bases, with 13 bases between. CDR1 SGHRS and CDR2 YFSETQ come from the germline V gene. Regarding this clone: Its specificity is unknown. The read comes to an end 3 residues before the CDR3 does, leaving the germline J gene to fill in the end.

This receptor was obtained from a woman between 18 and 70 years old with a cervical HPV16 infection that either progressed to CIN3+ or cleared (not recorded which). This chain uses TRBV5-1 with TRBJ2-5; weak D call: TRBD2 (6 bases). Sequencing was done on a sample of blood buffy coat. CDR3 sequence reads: CASSLSGFKEETQYF. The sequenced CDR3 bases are TGCGCCAGCAGCTTGAGCGGGTTTAAGGAAGAGACC.